Listed below are T cell receptor beta chains from one sample, sequenced in a study of blood T cell repertoires in COVID-19. Sequenced by immunoSEQ multiplex PCR; TCRdb stores in-frame clones only, minus some. The data show a few hundred thousand clones, approximately 87% seen once. What was sequenced was peripheral blood. These receptors were obtained from a human donor in a cohort sampled during active COVID-19. Each CDR3 is given with its conserved first and last residue.

J,V,CDR3
TRBJ2-7,TRBV7-2,CASSSRRDSYEQYF
TRBJ1-5,TRBV5-6,CASSYRRGQGQGNQPQHF
TRBJ2-5,TRBV7-2,CASSAGRLATSTETQYF
TRBJ2-1,TRBV6-2/TRBV6-3,CASCRETSGGAQNEQFF
TRBJ2-3,TRBV27,CASSRRALSTDTQYF
TRBJ1-2,TRBV27,CASSARGNYGYTF
TRBJ2-1,TRBV6-5,CASSYLTEQGYNEQFF
TRBJ1-5,TRBV6-4,CASIKWGGPQPQHF
TRBJ1-6,TRBV18,CASSPGQGYSPLHF
TRBJ2-3,TRBV12-2,CASRQRMGLAKDTQYF
TRBJ2-5,TRBV24-1,CATSDTRDLSYRETQYF
TRBJ2-5,TRBV7-2,CASSLALEGRQETQYF
TRBJ2-7,TRBV2,CASSEQGATYEQYF
TRBJ1-2,TRBV14,CASSRAGGPHGYTF
TRBJ2-5,TRBV3-1/TRBV3-2,CASSHPFVGGETQYF
TRBJ2-2,TRBV5-5,CASSLRSLAAFTGELFF
TRBJ1-2,TRBV15,CATSRDTGAYGYTF
TRBJ2-3,TRBV18,CASSLRTGGGPDTQYF
TRBJ2-3,TRBV6-2/TRBV6-3,CASSGATDTQYF
TRBJ1-2,TRBV21-1,CASSTPGRQGVGGYTF
TRBJ2-7,TRBV6-2/TRBV6-3,CASSLENYEQYF
TRBJ2-1,TRBV5-1,CASSLRDFDNEQFF
TRBJ2-7,TRBV6-5,CASRSRGALGEQYF
TRBJ1-2,TRBV15,CATSGANYGYTF
TRBJ1-5,TRBV5-8,CASSFGQHSNQPQHF
TRBJ1-6,TRBV7-9,CASSAGQGGSPLHF